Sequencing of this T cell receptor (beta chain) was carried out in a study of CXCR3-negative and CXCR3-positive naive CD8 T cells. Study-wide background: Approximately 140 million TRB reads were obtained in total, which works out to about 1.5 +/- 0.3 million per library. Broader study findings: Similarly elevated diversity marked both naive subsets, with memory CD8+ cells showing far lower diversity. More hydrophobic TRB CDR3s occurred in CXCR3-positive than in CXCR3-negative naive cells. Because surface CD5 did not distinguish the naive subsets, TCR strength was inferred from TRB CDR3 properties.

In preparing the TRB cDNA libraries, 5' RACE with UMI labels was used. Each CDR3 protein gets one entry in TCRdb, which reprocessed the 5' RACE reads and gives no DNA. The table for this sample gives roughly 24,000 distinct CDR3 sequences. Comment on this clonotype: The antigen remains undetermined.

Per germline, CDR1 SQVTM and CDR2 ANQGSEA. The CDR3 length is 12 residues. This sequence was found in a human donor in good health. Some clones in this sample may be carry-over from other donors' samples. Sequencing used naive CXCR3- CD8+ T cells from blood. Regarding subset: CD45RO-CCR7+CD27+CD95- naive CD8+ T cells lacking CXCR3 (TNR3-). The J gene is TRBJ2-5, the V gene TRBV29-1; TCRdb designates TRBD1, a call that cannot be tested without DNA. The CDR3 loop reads CSVPDRGETQYF.